The T cell receptor beta chain under discussion was sequenced for a study of blood T cell repertoires in COVID-19 (dated by TCRdb to the early 2020s). Background on the whole study: The collaborator samples originated in the United States, Italy and Spain and spanned the acute and convalescent phases of COVID-19. The prospective study material was composed of cDNA or gDNA derived from T cells, B-cell-depleted T cells, or PBMCs. Samples came from the ongoing ImmuneRACE study (first 160 participants) plus 1,254 subjects from 6 global collaborators. Sample metadata almost always included a de-identified subject ID, COVID-19 status, age in years and sex. The dataset comprised deeply sampled blood TCRbeta repertoires from subjects exposed to, actively infected with, or recovered from COVID-19. The repertoires were made available in a free public database intended to serve as a resource for research on the immune response to SARS-CoV-2. Where available, HLA class I and class II types were taken from metadata supplied by the sample provider and were not determined by assay-based typing. Paper-wide results and their limitations: The amount of clinical and demographic metadata varied by source and participant and was provided uncurated.

CDR1 and CDR2, looked up from the germline V gene, are SGDLS and YYNGEE. Deletion took 2 bases off V and 2 bases off J, with a span of 11 bases between the germline ends. Reading from cysteine to phenylalanine, the CDR3 counts 14 amino acids. The CDR3 DNA has 42 bases and is translated from base 1. TCRbeta CDR3 regions were amplified from genomic DNA by means of the immunoSEQ Assay, a bias-controlled multiplex PCR. The authors processed their data as follows. The number of nucleated cells in each sample was estimated from the amplification of reference gene primers within the assay. Sequence reads were collapsed and filtered to measure the absolute abundance of every unique TCRbeta CDR3 rearrangement. For each sample, productive Simpson clonality was calculated as the square root of Simpson's diversity index over productive rearrangements. The source is immuneACCESS, and TCRdb retained only in-frame sequences with V and J called. Part of the clones is not carried over; for the studies checked, unresolved V genes explain less than half of this, and the remainder is unexplained. The DNA was the basis for D and trimming; V, J and clone size are from that table. Across this sample there are roughly 220,000 clones, with roughly nine tenths seen only once. The ten biggest clones cover approximately 3.4% of the sample.

This clone was found once. Its recognized antigen is unknown. No much larger clone exists at a distance of one base, and base qualities are not known. Enrolling through a virtual design, the prospective study's participants ranged in age from roughly 18 to 100 years and lived across roughly 23 United States geographic areas. Cohort assignment in the prospective study relied on participant-reported clinical history from a screening survey and a study questionnaire. Each participant in the prospective study had whole blood, serum and a nasopharyngeal or oropharyngeal swab collected by mobile phlebotomists. Additional blood draws and questionnaires over an approximately 2-month period could optionally be provided by prospective study participants. Before DNA extraction, prospective study blood samples were shipped either frozen or at room temperature.

The rearrangement combines TRBV9 with TRBJ2-7; a confident D gene designation cannot be given. This TCR derives from a woman younger than 30 in a cohort exposed to, infected with or recovered from COVID-19 (not recorded which). Sequenced material: PBMCs or T cells enriched from blood (not recorded which). The CDR3 region: CASSVDQAPYEQYF. The nucleotide sequence is TGTGCCAGCAGCGTCGACCAGGCCCCCTACGAGCAGTACTTC.